The next 7 T cell receptor beta chains were all read from a single sample in a study of T-cell reconstitution after alpha-beta-depleted transplantation in children. The library targeted TCRbeta and was prepared with unique molecular identifiers. TCRdb called the PCR reads again in MiXCR, with one record for every CDR3 protein. Of hundreds of thousands of distinct CDR3 sequences listed, approximately 15% are singletons. The input for sequencing was PBMCs, mostly from graft donor cells, taken 360 days after TCRalphabeta/CD19-depleted stem cell transplant. The source is a male patient under 10 years old who had a stem cell transplant for acute lymphoblastic leukemia, so the T cells may come from the graft donor.

This clonotype appeared a few times. The V and J genes are TRBV12-3 or TRBV12-4 and TRBJ2-7; 7 positions match TRBD1. This CDR3 has 15 residues. J lost 5 bases, V lost 4 bases, and 11 bases had no gene match. The CDR3 nucleotides read TGTGCCAGCAGTTACCCTGAACAGGGGCCCCACGAGCAGTACTTC. Protein sequence: CASSYPEQGPHEQYF.

This clonotype has only a few counts. The chain links TRBV11-2 to TRBJ2-5, with 7 positions matching TRBD2. J was trimmed by 2 bases and V by 5 bases; bases with no gene match: 11. From germline, CDR1 is SGHAT and CDR2 FQNNGV. There are 16 residues in the CDR3. CDR3 DNA: TGTGCCAGCAGCCAGAGACTAGCACAGATACAAGAGACCCAGTACTTC. As protein: CASSQRLAQIQETQYF.

This clonotype was observed many times. The V gene is TRBV20-1, the J gene TRBJ2-3; 11 bases align to TRBD2. Losses at the gene ends were 5 bases for V and 4 bases for J; bases not matched to a gene: 5. The CDR3 totals 14 residues. Germline CDR1 and CDR2: DFQATT and SNEGSKA (reference sequence). The CDR3 loop is CSAVTSGGSDTQYF. The CDR3 bases are TGCAGTGCTGTAACTAGCGGGGGATCAGATACGCAGTATTTT.

This clonotype has a count of ten or more. The rearrangement links TRBV5-1 to TRBJ2-2; D possibly corresponds to TRBD2 (5 bases). Germline assignment: CDR1 SGHRS and CDR2 YFSETQ. V was pared by 0 bases and J by 7 bases, with 10 bases between. The CDR3 runs 14 residues. CDR3 sequence reads: CASSLEVEGGELFF. The CDR3 nucleotides read TGCGCCAGCAGCTTGGAGGTAGAGGGCGGGGAGCTGTTTTTT.

This clonotype was counted a few times. This chain uses TRBV10-3 with TRBJ2-1; no firm D call. CDR1 is ENHRY and CDR2 is SYGVKD in the germline V gene. This CDR3 contains 14 residues. The V end lost 4 bases, the J end lost 6 bases, and 13 bases lay between the germline ends. CDR3 amino acids: CAISATEVGNEQFF. In DNA form, the CDR3 reads TGTGCCATCAGTGCCACAGAAGTGGGCAATGAGCAGTTCTTC.

Only a few counts were recorded for this clonotype. V is TRBV11-2 and J is TRBJ2-1; D is possibly TRBD1 (5 bases). The CDR3 is 15 residues long. The germline V gene encodes CDR1 SGHAT and CDR2 FQNNGV. V lost 1 base, J lost 8 bases, and 15 bases lay in between. CDR3 nucleotide sequence: TGTGCCAGCAGCTTAGGTAGGGGTTCCCCGTATGAGCAGTTCTTC. Protein sequence: CASSLGRGSPYEQFF.

The chain is built from TRBV2 and TRBJ2-3; D may correspond to TRBD1 or TRBD2 (8 bases each). There are 16 residues in the CDR3. CDR1 and CDR2 from the germline V gene are SNHLY and FYNNEI. Trimming shortened V by 7 bases and J by 2 bases, and 19 bases separated the two germline ends. CDR3 sequence (DNA): TGTGCCAGCAACCTCCGGGGGGGACAGGACACAGATACGCAGTATTTT. It codes for CASNLRGGQDTDTQYF.